The present T cell receptor (beta chain) was sequenced within a study of T cells in Graves' hyperthyroidism and ophthalmopathy. Study as a whole: Peripheral blood was secured at the point of initial diagnosis, before any treatment.

Graves' hyperthyroidism showing no ophthalmopathy progression within 18 months was considered stable. This clonotype was picked up many times. What it binds is not known. Broader study findings: Most clonotypes expanded in thyroid above 0.001 were likewise present in blood. A model using 13 V-J features told ophthalmopathy apart from stable hyperthyroidism.

The investigators amplified TCR beta CDR3 regions from RNA transcripts. HTBI primers were employed in a first-round RT-PCR of the TCR CDR3. One entry per CDR3 protein, called by TCRdb with MiXCR from the multiplex PCR reads. The sample holds around 760,000 distinct CDR3 sequences, over 35% seen once. CDR3 length equals 13 residues. Germline CDR1 reads ENHRY; CDR2 reads SYGVKD. The J segment lost 6 bases and the V segment lost 3 bases, leaving 5 bases of the junction unmatched. J is TRBJ2-7 and V is TRBV10-3; 7 nucleotides align to TRBD2. What was sequenced was blood. The TCR was taken from a woman aged 35 to 49 with Graves' hyperthyroidism. The CDR3 protein is CAISDGRQGEQYF. The CDR3 bases are TGTGCCATCAGTGACGGGAGGCAGGGCGAGCAGTACTTC.